What follows are 13 T cell receptor beta chains derived from one specimen sequenced in a study of PD-1 blockade in mismatch repair-deficient tumors. Here immunoSEQ multiplex PCR was the method, and the copy in TCRdb shows in-frame clones only, minus some. Seen here are 95,000 to 150,000 clones, around 87% observed once, and the top ten hold about 13%. The sample in question was peripheral blood, obtained 44 weeks after starting pembrolizumab. These receptors came from an adult with mismatch repair-deficient cancer.

This chain uses TRBV7-9 with TRBJ2-5; D might be TRBD2 (5 bases). Deletions cut 5 bases from V and 0 bases from J, with 16 bases between. The CDR3 sequence is 16 residues long. Per the germline V gene, CDR1 is SEHNR and CDR2 is FQNEAQ (reference sequence). This CDR3 reads CASSLQLGLHQETQYF. The CDR3, as DNA: TGTGCCAGCAGCCTTCAACTAGGACTCCACCAAGAGACCCAGTACTTC.

The J gene is TRBJ2-3, the V gene TRBV7-9; 10 nucleotides match TRBD2. Trimming at V came to 4 bases and at J to 4 bases, leaving 5 bases not matched to a gene. The CDR3 has 15 residues. Germline loops: CDR1 SEHNR, CDR2 FQNEAQ (reference sequence). The CDR3 DNA reads TGTGCCAGCAGCTCTAGCGGGAGTGGCGCAGATACGCAGTATTTT. Encoded protein: CASSSSGSGADTQYF.

The CDR3: CAISEAWREGPDTQYF. CDR3 sequence (DNA): TGTGCCATCAGTGAAGCGTGGCGGGAGGGCCCCGATACGCAGTATTTT. The chain combines TRBV10-3 with TRBJ2-3; 9 bases align to TRBD2. V was pared by 3 bases and J by 6 bases, with 10 bases of the junction left unmatched. The CDR3 extends over 16 amino acids. Per germline, CDR1 ENHRY and CDR2 SYGVKD.

CDR3 nucleotides: TGTGCCAGCAGCCTCAGGGGGGAGGCAATATACGAGCAGTACTTC. As protein: CASSLRGEAIYEQYF. The chain links TRBV5-4 to TRBJ2-5; D may be TRBD1 (7 bases). The closer fit of TRBJ2-7 to the DNA end suggests the J call may be wrong. Germline V gives CDR1 SGHNT, CDR2 YYREEE (reference sequence). This CDR3 has 15 amino acids.

The gene calls are TRBV10-3 and TRBJ2-7; D is perhaps TRBD1 (5 bases). This CDR3 region has 13 residues. The V gene's germline CDR1 is ENHRY and CDR2 SYGVKD. V lost 4 bases, J lost 4 bases, and 11 bases lay in between. CDR3 region: CAISVTGRYEQYF. CDR3 DNA: TGTGCCATCAGTGTAACAGGACGATACGAGCAGTACTTC.

This sequence joins TRBV11-3 and TRBJ2-2; 8 bases match TRBD2. The CDR3 consists of 17 residues. V lost 5 bases, J lost 5 bases, and 13 bases stayed unmatched. From germline, CDR1 is SGHNT and CDR2 YENEEA. The CDR3 protein is CASSSARISGGTGELFF. CDR3 bases: TGTGCCAGCAGCAGTGCGAGGATCTCGGGGGGGACCGGGGAGCTGTTTTTT.

The J gene is TRBJ1-1, the V gene TRBV6-5, with D unclear. The CDR3 covers 16 residues. Per the germline V gene, CDR1 is MNHEY and CDR2 is SVGAGI. V lost 0 bases to trimming and J lost 1 base, with 12 bases between them. The CDR3 region is CASSYSRPPGNTEAFF. The CDR3 DNA is TGTGCCAGCAGTTACTCGAGGCCCCCCGGGAACACTGAAGCTTTCTTT.

V gene TRBV6-6 combines with J gene TRBJ2-7; a possible D gene is TRBD1 (6 bases). The germline CDR1 and CDR2 sequences are MNHNY and SVGAGI (reference sequence). V was trimmed by 0 bases and J by 6 bases, leaving 9 bases between them. The CDR3 loop spans 13 amino acids. Here the CDR3 reads CASSYSRGGEQYF. CDR3 bases: TGTGCCAGCAGTTACTCGAGAGGGGGCGAGCAGTACTTC.

The chain uses TRBV6-5 and TRBJ1-5; TRBD1 is a possible D gene (5 bases). The CDR3 length is 16 residues. The V gene's germline CDR1 is MNHEY and CDR2 SVGAGI. The ends were cut back, 4 bases at V and 3 bases at J, with 16 bases in the middle. CDR3 sequence (DNA): TGTGCCAGCAGTTTCGCAGGGAGTATACTCAATCAGCCCCAGCATTTT. Protein sequence: CASSFAGSILNQPQHF.

The DNA of the CDR3 is TGCGCCAGCAGTCCCGACGGTAGGGGAAACATTCAGTACTTC. Its translation is CASSPDGRGNIQYF. This chain links TRBV5-1 with TRBJ2-4, with a tentative D call TRBD1 (5 bases). V dropped 5 bases and J dropped 6 bases, with 15 bases sitting between them. The CDR3 loop spans 14 amino acids. Germline CDR1 reads SGHRS; CDR2 reads YFSETQ.

This chain links TRBV6-5 with TRBJ2-5, with D perhaps TRBD1 (6 bases). The CDR3 contains 13 residues. V gave up 6 bases and J gave up 5 bases, with 13 bases separating them. Per germline, CDR1 MNHEY and CDR2 SVGAGI. In nucleotides, the CDR3 is TGTGCCAGCAGGCACAGGGATAGCGAGACCCAGTACTTC. Amino acid sequence: CASRHRDSETQYF.

The gene calls are TRBV19 and TRBJ2-7; TRBD2 matches 7 bases. The length of the CDR3 is 15 residues. CDR1 and CDR2 from the germline V gene are LNHDA and SQIVND (reference sequence). V shed 1 base, J shed 3 bases, and the junction held 6 bases outside the gene matches. The CDR3 reads CASSIGLAAYYEQYF. CDR3 bases: TGTGCCAGTAGTATAGGCCTAGCGGCCTACTACGAGCAGTACTTC. The variable domain in full, completed from reference TRBV19 and TRBJ2-7, reads DGGITQSPKYLFRKEGQNVTLSCEQNLNHDAMYWYRQDPGQGLRLIYYSQIVNDFQKGDIAEGYSVSREKKESFPLTVTSAQKNPTAFYLCASSIGLAAYYEQYFGPGTRLTVT.

The rearrangement joins TRBV28 to TRBJ1-2; D gene unclear. V dropped 7 bases and J dropped 4 bases, with 16 bases sitting between them. The germline V gene has CDR1 MDHEN and CDR2 SYDVKM. This CDR3 comprises 14 residues. The CDR3 bases are TGTGCCAGCATCAACCTCGACGGGAGCTATGGCTACACCTTC. This gives the protein CASINLDGSYGYTF.